The 22 T cell receptor beta chains given below trace back to one sample, sequenced in a study of glioma-infiltrating T cells. Amplification of TCR alpha and beta CDR3 regions from RNA used iRepertoire nested multiplex PCR. MiXCR, applied by TCRdb to the multiplex PCR reads, yields one record per CDR3 protein. The sample shows 300,000 to 400,000 distinct CDR3 sequences, roughly two fifths of them seen only once. Sample: glioma tissue, nonneoplastic brain tissue, or PBMCs (not recorded which). Receptors were obtained from a human donor with low-grade glioma or glioblastoma, undergoing nonglioma brain surgery, or in good health (not recorded which).

Remarks on this clonotype: A read error may be the cause here, since a much bigger clone is one base away. The chain couples TRBV7-2 to TRBJ2-1; D is perhaps TRBD1 (5 bases). The V end was cut by 6 bases, the J end by 5 bases, with 11 bases between. Germline-derived CDR1 and CDR2 are SGHTA and FQGNSA. The CDR3 has 13 residues. The CDR3 DNA is TGTGCCAGCAGTTCGGACACGGACAATGAGCAGTTCTTC. Translating gives CASSSDTDNEQFF.

The J gene is TRBJ1-1, the V gene TRBV5-1, with TRBD1 as a possible D gene (6 bases). Germline values: CDR1 SGHRS, CDR2 YFSETQ. The CDR3 runs to 14 residues. V lost 2 bases and J lost 8, with 16 bases in between. CDR3 region: CASSFAGGALEAFF. The CDR3 region has the DNA TGCGCCAGCAGCTTCGCGGGGGGGGCGCTCGAAGCTTTCTTT.

This clonotype was detected a few times. J is TRBJ2-7 and V is TRBV28; tentatively, D is TRBD2 (6 bases). V lost 3 bases and J 0 bases, leaving 12 bases between the germline ends. CDR3 length: 15 residues. Germline V CDR1 and CDR2: MDHEN, SYDVKM. The CDR3, as DNA: TGTGCCAGCAGTTTTCCGGGACTCAGCTCCTACGAGCAGTACTTC. It translates to CASSFPGLSSYEQYF.

This clonotype was seen a handful of times. The chain links TRBV20-1 to TRBJ2-1; D unresolved. Germline V lookup: CDR1 DFQATT, CDR2 SNEGSKA (reference sequence). Trimming stripped 5 bases from V and 1 base from J, with 9 bases between. CDR3 length: 13 residues. The CDR3, as DNA: TGCAGTGCTCCTATCTCATCCTACAATGAGCAGTTCTTC. Residues: CSAPISSYNEQFF.

The V call is TRBV20-1, the J call TRBJ2-3; 9 bases fit TRBD1. The CDR3 contains 14 residues. V lost 3 bases, J lost 2 bases, and 3 bases stayed unmatched. CDR1 is DFQATT, CDR2 SNEGSKA, per germline (reference sequence). CDR3 coding DNA: TGCAGTGCTAGCCGGGACAGGGCCACAGATACGCAGTATTTT. Its protein product is CSASRDRATDTQYF.

The chain couples TRBV7-3 to TRBJ2-1; the match to TRBD1 covers 8 bases. Looked up from germline, CDR1 is SGHTA and CDR2 is FQGTGA. V was pared by 2 bases and J by 6 bases, with 3 bases of the junction left unmatched. This CDR3 contains 14 residues. The CDR3 nucleotides read TGTGCCAGCAGCTTAGACAGGGGAACCAATGAGCAGTTCTTC. Translation: CASSLDRGTNEQFF.

On this clonotype itself: One end of the junction does not line up with germline, which may come from a read error. The chain combines TRBV25-1 with TRBJ1-4; D not resolved. Germline assignment: CDR1 MGHDK and CDR2 SYGVNS. The CDR3 contains 12 residues. The CDR3 nucleotides are TGTGCCAGCAGTGACCCGGTTGAAAGACTGTTTTTT. The encoded protein is CASSDPVERLFF.

Turning to this clonotype: A much larger clone is a single base away; this may be a read error. This sequence joins TRBV27 and TRBJ2-3; TRBD2 aligns across 9 bases. The V gene's germline CDR1 is MNHEY and CDR2 SMNVEV (reference sequence). After removal of 7 bases from V and 8 bases from J, the junction contained 7 bases not matched to a gene. The CDR3 has 13 amino acids. The CDR3 coding sequence is TGTGCCAGCACTGCGGGAGGGCCCGGTACGCAGTATTTT. Translated: CASTAGGPGTQYF.

This clonotype occurred many times. The chain uses TRBV28 and TRBJ2-5; 11 nucleotides match TRBD2. The CDR3 consists of 17 residues. The J segment lost 2 bases and the V segment lost 2 bases, leaving 7 bases of the junction unmatched. Germline CDR1 and CDR2: MDHEN and SYDVKM. The CDR3 DNA is TGTGCCAGCAGTTTACTAGCGGGAGGTAGAGATCAAGAGACCCAGTACTTC. It is translated as CASSLLAGGRDQETQYF.

This clonotype was observed at least ten times. The chain carries TRBV20-1 and TRBJ1-1, with 7 bases that match TRBD1. After removal of 3 bases from V and 4 bases from J, the junction contained 8 bases not matched to a gene. Germline-derived CDR1 and CDR2 are DFQATT and SNEGSKA (reference sequence). This CDR3 is built from 14 residues. CDR3 sequence reads: CSASRQGGTTEAFF. The DNA of the CDR3 is TGCAGTGCTAGCCGACAGGGCGGTACCACTGAAGCTTTCTTT.

CDR3 loop: CASSLGGAEQFF. CDR3 coding DNA: TGTGCCAGCAGTTTGGGGGGAGCTGAGCAGTTCTTC. V usage is TRBV12-3 or TRBV12-4 and J usage is TRBJ2-1; D is possibly TRBD2 (6 bases). Trimming shortened V by 3 bases and J by 9 bases, and 9 bases separated the two germline ends. The length of the CDR3 is 12 residues.

As regards this clonotype: A read error may explain this, as a much larger clone is one base away. The chain is built from TRBV27 and TRBJ2-7; either TRBD1 or TRBD2 may supply D (5 bases each). Trimming cost V 6 bases and J 10 bases, with 19 bases left between them. Germline CDR1 is MNHEY and CDR2 is SMNVEV (reference sequence). This CDR3 has 13 residues. The CDR3: CASSQQDRGEQYF. The CDR3 coding sequence is TGTGCCAGCAGCCAACAGGATCGGGGCGAACAGTACTTC.

To note about this clonotype: This sequence may be a read error, since a much larger clone differs from it by one base. The rearrangement links TRBV10-2 to TRBJ1-5, with D tentatively TRBD1 (5 bases). There are 13 residues in the CDR3. The germline gives CDR1 WSHSY, CDR2 SAAADI. The CDR3 region is CGTHQGPPPPQHF. The CDR3 nucleotides read TGTGGCACCCATCAGGGACCGCCGCCGCCCCAGCATTTT.

The chain is built from TRBV11-2 and TRBJ2-7; 10 bases map to TRBD2. The CDR3 spans 18 residues. Germline-derived CDR1 and CDR2 are SGHAT and FQNNGV. The J segment lost 3 bases and the V segment lost 5 bases, leaving 16 bases of the junction unmatched. The CDR3 DNA sequence: TGTGCCAGCAGCCTCAGGGGGGCGAGGACTAGCGGAAACTACGAGCAGTACTTC. Protein product: CASSLRGARTSGNYEQYF.

A remark on this clonotype: The conserved final phenylalanine or tryptophan is absent from the CDR3, which likely points to a read error. The V and J genes are TRBV7-2 and TRBJ2-1; 8 nucleotides agree with TRBD2. The CDR3 is 15 residues long. With V trimmed by 3 bases and J by 1 base, 2 bases remained unmatched. The germline gives CDR1 SGHTA, CDR2 FQGNSA. CDR3 DNA: TGTGCCAGCAGCTTCGGCGGGAGGTCCTACAATGAGCAGTTCTCC. It translates to CASSFGGRSYNEQFS.

The table lists this clonotype with a count of one. As the CDR3 is not closed by the conserved phenylalanine or tryptophan, this likely results from a read error. The chain couples TRBV27 to TRBJ2-7; D ambiguous. Between the trimmed V and J ends, which lost 7 bases and 0 bases, there was a span of 13 bases. Germline-derived CDR1 and CDR2 are MNHEY and SMNVEV (reference sequence). This CDR3 region has 14 residues. The CDR3 loop reads CASNRGLGSYEQYS. The CDR3 region has the DNA TGTGCCAGCAACCGCGGATTAGGCTCCTACGAGCAGTACTCC.

The rearrangement links TRBV7-3 to TRBJ2-1; 7 bases align to TRBD1. CDR3 size: 13 residues. Germline-derived CDR1 and CDR2 are SGHTA and FQGTGA. V trimming: 2 bases; J trimming: 10 bases; junction bases outside the gene matches: 5. CDR3 in amino acids: CASSLPDRVEQFF. The CDR3 DNA reads TGTGCCAGCAGCTTACCCGACAGGGTGGAGCAGTTCTTC.

As for this clonotype: A read error is possible here, since a much larger clone lies one base away. This rearrangement joins TRBV28 to TRBJ2-7, with D perhaps matching TRBD1 (6 bases). Trimming left V 5 bases short and J 7 bases short, with 21 bases between. The CDR3 extends over 15 amino acids. The germline V gene has CDR1 MDHEN and CDR2 SYDVKM. CDR3 region: CASSKTGRGYNEQYF. CDR3 nucleotide sequence: TGTGCCAGCAGTAAAACAGGGAGAGGCTACAATGAGCAGTACTTC. The full variable domain, its missing parts supplied by reference TRBV28 and TRBJ2-7, is DVKVTQSSRYLVKRTGEKVFLECVQDMDHENMFWYRQDPGLGLRLIYFSYDVKMKEKGDIPEGYSVSREKKERFSLILESASTNQTSMYLCASSKTGRGYNEQYFGPGTRLTVT.

This clonotype was found a few times. This rearrangement joins TRBV28 to TRBJ1-5; tentative D call: TRBD1 (5 bases). Germline CDR1 is MDHEN and CDR2 is SYDVKM. CDR3 length equals 13 residues. Trimming pared 4 bases from V and 10 bases from J, leaving 14 bases between. CDR3 loop: CASSWQGRIPQHF. The CDR3 DNA reads as TGTGCCAGCAGTTGGCAGGGCAGAATTCCCCAGCATTTT.

Comments on this clonotype: A junction boundary mismatches the germline segment, possibly from a read error. The V call is TRBV28, the J call TRBJ1-1; D may be TRBD1 (5 bases). CDR1 is MDHEN, CDR2 SYDVKM, per germline. The CDR3 is 15 residues long. CDR3 in amino acids: CASSFGGAINNEAFF. In DNA form, the CDR3 reads TGTGCCAGCAGTTTTGGTGGGGCAATTAACAATGAAGCTTTCTTT.

This clonotype was picked up one time. A much larger clone lies a single base off, so this may be a read error. The chain is built from TRBV6-1 and TRBJ2-3, with TRBD2 identical over 12 bases. Trimming took 5 bases from V and 3 from J; bases not matched to a gene: 15. CDR1 is MNHNS, CDR2 SASEGT, per germline. The length of the CDR3 is 19 residues. DNA for the CDR3: TGTGCCAGCAGTTTCCGGACTAGCGGGATTGGTGTATTAACAGATACGCAGTATTTT. Protein sequence: CASSFRTSGIGVLTDTQYF.

Only a few counts were recorded for this clonotype. V usage is TRBV20-1 and J usage is TRBJ1-2; TRBD1 aligns across 11 bases. CDR1 is DFQATT, CDR2 SNEGSKA, per germline (reference sequence). The CDR3 consists of 15 residues. Trimming removed 4 bases from V and 4 bases from J; junction bases left unmatched: 8. In DNA, the CDR3 is TGCAGTGCTATTGTGGACAGGGGGCCTTTCTATGGCTACACCTTC. Translated: CSAIVDRGPFYGYTF.